The 26 T cell receptor beta chains listed next were all sequenced from one sample in a study of cytomegalovirus exposure and HLA in healthy donors. PCR used 60 Vbeta primers and 13 Jbeta primers. Some clones are missing from TCRdb's copy, which holds only in-frame ones; the method was immunoSEQ multiplex PCR. Altogether 130,000 to 150,000 clones are present, 60% to 85% being singletons, with the ten largest covering almost 4%. The source material was PBMCs. Receptors originate from a man between 18 and 29 years old in good health and CMV-seronegative.

The rearrangement links TRBV11-3 to TRBJ1-1; D gene uncertain. V was cut by 2 bases and J by 3 bases, with 10 bases left in between. The CDR3 extends over 14 amino acids. Germline CDR1 is SGHNT and CDR2 is YENEEA. The CDR3 here is CASSLFVGDTEAFF. Here the CDR3 DNA reads TGTGCCAGCAGCTTATTTGTCGGGGACACTGAAGCTTTCTTT. Supplemented by reference TRBV11-3 and TRBJ1-1, the full variable domain reads EAGVVQSPRYKIIEKKQPVAFWCNPISGHNTLYWYLQNLGQGPELLIRYENEEAVDDSQLPKDRFSAERLKGVDSTLKIQPAELGDSAVYLCASSLFVGDTEAFFGQGTRLTVV.

This chain joins TRBV7-9 and TRBJ1-5; D is unresolved. This CDR3 comprises 15 residues. V lost 5 bases and J lost 2, with 13 bases in between. Germline CDR1 SEHNR, CDR2 FQNEAQ (reference sequence). Written as DNA, the CDR3 is TGTGCCAGCAGCCAAACGAACAATGGCAATCAGCCCCAGCATTTT. Translated, it gives CASSQTNNGNQPQHF.

Written as DNA, the CDR3 is TGTGCCAGCAGTCCTACAGGGGGCGCATGGAACTATGGCTACACCTTC. Protein sequence: CASSPTGGAWNYGYTF. J is TRBJ1-2 and V is TRBV25-1; 9 bases agree with TRBD1. Losses at the gene ends were 5 bases for V and 2 bases for J; bases not matched to a gene: 9. CDR3 size: 16 residues. CDR1 and CDR2 (germline): MGHDK, SYGVNS.

This chain connects TRBV5-1 to TRBJ2-3; TRBD1 matches 7 bases. CDR1 SGHRS and CDR2 YFSETQ come from the germline V gene. V lost 5 bases, J lost 1 base, and 10 bases stayed unmatched. This CDR3 has 16 residues. Here the CDR3 reads CASRRTWDSRTDTQYF. The DNA for the CDR3 is TGCGCCAGCAGGCGGACCTGGGACAGCCGCACAGATACGCAGTATTTT.

The rearrangement uses TRBV28 and TRBJ2-1; possibly TRBD1 for D (6 bases). The germline V and J ends were trimmed by 3 bases and 1 base, with 10 bases remaining between them. This CDR3 comprises 15 residues. Germline assignment: CDR1 MDHEN and CDR2 SYDVKM. The CDR3 DNA is TGTGCCAGCAGTTTGACCAGGGGTTCCTACAATGAGCAGTTCTTC. Translated: CASSLTRGSYNEQFF.

The rearrangement links TRBV7-7 to TRBJ2-1, with D maybe TRBD2 (5 bases). Germline V gene sequence: CDR1 SSHAT, CDR2 FNYEAQ (reference sequence). Trimming removed 2 bases from V and 6 bases from J, with 11 bases in between. The CDR3 length is 14 residues. The CDR3 protein is CASSLRSSGNEQFF. As DNA, the CDR3 is TGTGCCAGCAGCTTAAGATCGAGCGGCAATGAGCAGTTCTTC.

The J gene is TRBJ2-7, the V gene TRBV7-6; 11 bases line up with TRBD1. The germline CDR1 and CDR2 sequences are SGHVS and FNYEAQ. V was clipped by 0 bases and J by 0 bases; unmatched bases: 4. The CDR3 covers 17 residues. The CDR3 coding sequence is TGTGCCAGCAGCTTAGCTGCTGGACAGGGGGCCTCCTACGAGCAGTACTTC. This codes for CASSLAAGQGASYEQYF. The complete variable domain, with remaining parts taken from reference TRBV7-6 and TRBJ2-7, reads GAGVSQSPRYKVTKRGQDVALRCDPISGHVSLYWYRQALGQGPEFLTYFNYEAQQDKSGLPNDRFSAERPEGSISTLTIQRTEQRDSAMYRCASSLAAGQGASYEQYFGPGTRLTVT.

The chain recombines TRBV7-6 with TRBJ2-5; D is unclear. The J call may not be correct, given that the DNA end is closer to TRBJ2-7. The CDR3 has 14 residues. From germline, CDR1 is SGHVS and CDR2 FNYEAQ. The CDR3: CASSLAQLPYEQYF. The CDR3 DNA follows: TGTGCCAGCAGCTTAGCACAGTTGCCCTACGAGCAGTACTTC.

The chain joins TRBV28 to TRBJ2-7, with 9 bases identical to TRBD2. Trimming at V came to 6 bases and at J to 0 bases, leaving 21 bases not matched to a gene. This CDR3 comprises 20 residues. Germline V gene sequence: CDR1 MDHEN, CDR2 SYDVKM. CDR3 sequence (DNA): TGTGCCAGCAGCACACGGGCGTTTTTTAGCGGGAGACCCAGCTCCTACGAGCAGTACTTC. This translates into CASSTRAFFSGRPSSYEQYF.

The chain couples TRBV29-1 to TRBJ1-2; D not resolved. The CDR3 has 12 amino acids. V lost 5 bases to trimming and J lost 5 bases, with 12 bases between them. From germline, CDR1 is SQVTM and CDR2 ANQGSEA. The CDR3 protein is CSVLSEPYGYTF. The CDR3 nucleotides are TGCAGCGTTTTGTCGGAGCCTTATGGCTACACCTTC.

On this clone: Its ends do not fully match the called genes, so a read error is possible. CDR3 in amino acids: CASGLGGTYEQYF. The DNA of the CDR3 is TGTGCCAGCGGCTTGGGGGGGACCTACGAGCAGTACTTC. The V call is TRBV7-9, the J call TRBJ2-7, with 7 positions matching TRBD2. The germline CDR1 and CDR2 sequences are SEHNR and FQNEAQ (reference sequence). CDR3 size: 13 residues.

As to this clone: At the DNA level, this CDR3 is encoded by other sequences in the same sample as well. V and J are TRBV9 and TRBJ2-1, with 8 bases aligning to TRBD2. The CDR3 consists of 15 residues. CDR1 and CDR2 (germline): SGDLS, YYNGEE. The ends lost 3 bases at V and 1 base at J; junction bases unmatched: 3. The CDR3 reads CASSASGSSYNEQFF. In DNA, the CDR3 is TGTGCCAGCAGCGCCAGCGGGAGTTCCTACAATGAGCAGTTCTTC.

This clone showed up just once. The gene calls are TRBV5-1 and TRBJ1-1, with 8 bases matching TRBD1. Germline trimming cut 4 bases from V and 1 base from J; bases unmatched to any gene: 6. CDR1 and CDR2 from the germline V gene are SGHRS and YFSETQ. This CDR3 is 15 amino acids long. CDR3 residues: CASSTTGAPNTEAFF. CDR3 in DNA: TGCGCCAGCAGCACGACAGGGGCTCCGAACACTGAAGCTTTCTTT.

This chain connects TRBV11-1 to TRBJ2-5; 8 bases are shared with TRBD2. CDR3 length: 15 residues. The germline gives CDR1 SGHAT, CDR2 FQDESV (reference sequence). Trimming took 4 bases from V and 4 from J; bases not matched to a gene: 8. The CDR3 region has the DNA TGTGCCAGCAGCTACGGGGGGGCCGGAGGAGAGACCCAGTACTTC. Translated, it gives CASSYGGAGGETQYF.

J is TRBJ2-1 and V is TRBV6-5, with 12 bases aligning to TRBD2. Germline V gene sequence: CDR1 MNHEY, CDR2 SVGAGI. V was clipped by 4 bases and J by 5 bases; unmatched bases: 3. The CDR3 is made up of 15 amino acids. The CDR3 loop reads CASSSLAGGHNEQFF. The CDR3 DNA reads as TGTGCCAGCAGTTCACTAGCGGGGGGCCACAATGAGCAGTTCTTC.

The rearrangement joins TRBV7-2 to TRBJ1-5, with D tentatively TRBD1 (6 bases). There are 14 residues in the CDR3. Trimming shortened V by 3 bases and J by 6 bases, and 12 bases separated the two germline ends. CDR1 SGHTA and CDR2 FQGNSA come from the germline V gene. The CDR3 is CASSFTGRAQPQHF. The CDR3 DNA is TGTGCCAGCAGCTTTACAGGGAGGGCTCAGCCCCAGCATTTT. The full variable domain, its missing parts supplied by reference TRBV7-2 and TRBJ1-5, is GAGVSQSPSNKVTEKGKDVELRCDPISGHTALYWYRQSLGQGLEFLIYFQGNSAPDKSGLPSDRFSAERTGGSVSTLTIQRTQQEDSAVYLCASSFTGRAQPQHFGDGTRLSIL.

The CDR3 region is CASSLTGGGYTF. The CDR3 DNA follows: TGTGCCAGCAGCCTGACAGGGGGAGGCTACACCTTC. The chain couples TRBV6-1 to TRBJ1-2; 9 bases fit TRBD1. Germline lookup yields CDR1 MNHNS and CDR2 SASEGT. This CDR3 has 12 residues. With 6 bases clipped from V and 8 bases from J, the junction kept 4 bases outside the gene matches.

The chain is built from TRBV30 and TRBJ2-5; 8 nucleotides line up with TRBD2. The closer fit of TRBJ2-7 to the DNA end suggests the J call may be wrong. Germline CDR1 reads GTSNPN; CDR2 reads SVGIG (reference sequence). This CDR3 is 15 amino acids long. The CDR3 DNA is TGTGCCTGGACTGTCAGCGGGAGATCCTCCTACGAGCAGTACTTC. Its protein is CAWTVSGRSSYEQYF.

Comment on this clone: Germline and junction disagree at one end, which may indicate a read error. At the DNA level, this CDR3 is encoded by other sequences in the same sample as well. The chain has TRBV6-5 and TRBJ1-6; D unclear. CDR1 MNHEY and CDR2 SVGAGI come from the germline V gene. The CDR3 covers 16 residues. The CDR3 nucleotides read TGTGCCAGCAGTTACACGAGGACTGCTTATAATTCCCCCCTCCACTTT. As protein: CASSYTRTAYNSPLHF.

In this sample, this clone turned up a few times. The chain is built from TRBV27 and TRBJ2-1; a weak D match, TRBD2 (6 bases). There are 18 residues in the CDR3. The V end was cut by 0 bases, the J end by 3 bases, with 18 bases between. The germline gives CDR1 MNHEY, CDR2 SMNVEV (reference sequence). As DNA, the CDR3 is TGTGCCAGCAGTTTATCGAGTGGATTCCGGGGGAGCTACAATGAGCAGTTCTTC. It codes for CASSLSSGFRGSYNEQFF.

The V gene is TRBV10-3, the J gene TRBJ2-2; D is possibly TRBD1 (6 bases). The J call may not be correct, given that the DNA end is closer to TRBJ1-3. Per the germline V gene, CDR1 is ENHRY and CDR2 is SYGVKD. The CDR3 runs 16 residues. The CDR3 region has the DNA TGTGCCACGAAGACAGGTGGCCCGGGCTCTGGAAACACCATATATTTT. It encodes CATKTGGPGSGNTIYF.

The chain combines TRBV28 with TRBJ2-7, with 10 bases fitting TRBD1. The germline CDR1 and CDR2 sequences are MDHEN and SYDVKM. J was trimmed by 4 bases and V by 4 bases; bases with no gene match: 7. The CDR3 is 15 amino acids. CDR3 nucleotides: TGTGCCAGCAGTTCCTCCGGGACAGGGGTTTACGAGCAGTACTTC. Protein: CASSSSGTGVYEQYF. The full variable domain, completed using reference TRBV28 and TRBJ2-7, is DVKVTQSSRYLVKRTGEKVFLECVQDMDHENMFWYRQDPGLGLRLIYFSYDVKMKEKGDIPEGYSVSREKKERFSLILESASTNQTSMYLCASSSSGTGVYEQYFGPGTRLTVT.

A few counts support this clone. V usage is TRBV29-1 and J usage is TRBJ2-3; D remains unclear. Germline values: CDR1 SQVTM, CDR2 ANQGSEA. CDR3 size: 12 residues. Trimming took 2 bases from V and 2 from J, leaving 5 bases between them. The chain's CDR3 is CSVEIDTDTQYF. Here the CDR3 DNA reads TGCAGCGTTGAAATAGACACAGATACGCAGTATTTT.

This chain joins TRBV18 and TRBJ1-1; perhaps TRBD1 as D (6 bases). The CDR3 is made up of 17 amino acids. Trimming left V 3 bases short and J 5 bases short, with 22 bases between. Germline loops: CDR1 KGHSH, CDR2 LQKENI. The CDR3 DNA reads as TGTGCCAGCTCACCGTATTACAGGGATGGGTCTGATACTGAAGCTTTCTTT. Protein sequence: CASSPYYRDGSDTEAFF.

This chain connects TRBV5-1 to TRBJ2-3, with 13 positions matching TRBD2. The germline CDR1 and CDR2 sequences are SGHRS and YFSETQ. The CDR3 has 19 residues. After removal of 2 bases from V and 1 base from J, the junction contained 10 bases not matched to a gene. The CDR3 nucleotides are TGCGCCAGCAGCTTTCCCTGGACTAGCGGGGGCCATCGCACAGATACGCAGTATTTT. Amino acids: CASSFPWTSGGHRTDTQYF.

This chain uses TRBV11-2 with TRBJ1-1; TRBD1 agrees at 8 bases. This CDR3 has 16 residues. CDR1 and CDR2 (germline): SGHAT, FQNNGV. Germline trimming cut 4 bases from V and 1 base from J; bases unmatched to any gene: 8. As DNA, the CDR3 is TGTGCCAGCAGCTCATTACTAGGACAGGGGAACACTGAAGCTTTCTTT. Its protein is CASSSLLGQGNTEAFF. The full variable domain, in which reference TRBV11-2 and TRBJ1-1 provide the parts outside the CDR3, is EAGVAQSPRYKIIEKRQSVAFWCNPISGHATLYWYQQILGQGPKLLIQFQNNGVVDDSQLPKDRFSAERLKGVDSTLKIQPAKLEDSAVYLCASSSLLGQGNTEAFFGQGTRLTVV.